A single sample gave rise to the 27 T cell receptor beta chains below, sequenced in a study of T cells in Graves' hyperthyroidism and ophthalmopathy. RNA transcripts provided the source from which TCR beta CDR3 regions were amplified. RT-PCR in the first round (using the HTBI primer set) targeted the TCR CDR3. MiXCR was run by TCRdb on the multiplex PCR reads, yielding one entry per CDR3 protein. The repertoire holds around 500,000 distinct CDR3 sequences, approximately 14% seen once, with approximately 15% in the top ten. The material sequenced was blood. These receptors were taken from a woman aged 40 to 49 with Graves' hyperthyroidism.

This clonotype was seen many times. DNA for the CDR3: TGTGCCAGCAGTGTGCAAGAGACATTCTCTGGAAACACCATATATTTT. It yields the protein CASSVQETFSGNTIYF. J is TRBJ1-3 and V is TRBV6-1; D is undetermined. This CDR3 is built from 16 residues. V shed 4 bases and J shed 0 bases, with 13 bases lying between them. Germline V gene data show CDR1 as MNHNS and CDR2 as SASEGT.

This clonotype was recorded a few times. The V gene is TRBV12-3 or TRBV12-4, the J gene TRBJ1-2; TRBD1 aligns across 9 bases. V shed 6 bases and J 4 bases; nucleotides not matched to a gene: 6. The CDR3 has 14 amino acids. The CDR3 coding sequence is TGTGCCAGCAGCTTTCGGACAGGGGTCTATGGCTACACCTTC. Its protein is CASSFRTGVYGYTF.

The CDR3: CASRREREFDEQYF. The DNA of the CDR3 is TGCGCCAGCAGACGCGAGAGGGAGTTTGACGAGCAGTACTTC. The chain carries TRBV5-1 and TRBJ2-7, with a weak D call TRBD2 (5 bases). This CDR3 has 14 amino acids. V was pared by 5 bases and J by 5 bases, with 17 bases between. Germline assignment: CDR1 SGHRS and CDR2 YFSETQ.

This clonotype has at least ten counts. The chain is built from TRBV2 and TRBJ1-2; D is ambiguous. This CDR3 region has 8 residues. In germline, CDR1 is SNHLY, CDR2 FYNNEI. V was shortened by 7 bases and J by 10 bases, with 4 bases between the two germline ends. The CDR3 loop is CASTYYTF. The CDR3 coding sequence is TGTGCCAGCACATACTACACCTTC.

This clonotype was detected ten times or more. The chain recombines TRBV2 with TRBJ2-7; D gene ambiguous. The CDR3 is 11 residues long. Per germline, CDR1 SNHLY and CDR2 FYNNEI. Trimming removed 5 bases from V and 7 bases from J, with 9 bases in between. The CDR3 sequence: CASSPYWEQYF. CDR3 DNA sequence: TGTGCCAGCAGTCCTTATTGGGAGCAGTACTTC.

The chain employs TRBV5-4 and TRBJ2-7, with 12 bases identical to TRBD1. This CDR3 contains 15 residues. The germline gives CDR1 SGHNT, CDR2 YYREEE (reference sequence). V shed 4 bases, J shed 5 bases, and the junction held 7 bases outside the gene matches. CDR3 sequence reads: CASSRGGTGGDEQYF. CDR3 sequence (DNA): TGTGCCAGCAGCCGGGGCGGGACAGGGGGCGACGAGCAGTACTTC.

The genes are TRBV16 and TRBJ1-2, with D uncertain. The CDR3 is 14 amino acids. CDR1 and CDR2 (germline): KGHSY, FQNENV. V lost 1 base and J lost 6, with 12 bases in between. This CDR3 reads CASSQFTLEDGYTF. The CDR3 DNA follows: TGTGCCAGCAGCCAATTTACTCTGGAGGATGGCTACACCTTC.

This clonotype occurred many times. The chain employs TRBV12-3 or TRBV12-4 and TRBJ2-4, with TRBD1 identical over 7 bases. J was trimmed by 1 base and V by 4 bases; bases with no gene match: 10. This CDR3 has 17 amino acids. The CDR3 DNA follows: TGTGCCAGCAGTTGGACAGGTCCGCAGTTTGCCAAAAACATTCAGTACTTC. This sequence encodes CASSWTGPQFAKNIQYF.

This clonotype came up many times. The chain combines TRBV27 with TRBJ2-5; the D gene is possibly TRBD2 (6 bases). Per germline, CDR1 MNHEY and CDR2 SMNVEV (reference sequence). The CDR3 has 16 amino acids. The V and J ends lost 9 bases and 2 bases respectively, with 22 bases between them. CDR3 amino acids: CASKSPGLHSQETQYF. The CDR3 DNA is TGTGCCAGTAAATCCCCGGGACTGCATTCTCAAGAGACCCAGTACTTC.

This clonotype was seen at least ten times. The chain has TRBV2 and TRBJ2-5; 8 bases match TRBD1. Germline trimming cut 4 bases from V and 5 bases from J; bases unmatched to any gene: 9. The CDR3 extends over 15 amino acids. Germline loops: CDR1 SNHLY, CDR2 FYNNEI. The DNA of the CDR3 is TGTGCCAGCAGTGGGGACAGGTCGCCATCTGAGACCCAGTACTTC. Translating gives CASSGDRSPSETQYF.

This clonotype was seen repeatedly, ten times or more. V and J are TRBV7-9 and TRBJ2-1; the D call may be TRBD1 or TRBD2 (6 bases each). Looked up from germline, CDR1 is SEHNR and CDR2 is FQNEAQ (reference sequence). This CDR3 contains 12 residues. V was trimmed by 5 bases and J by 10 bases, leaving 12 bases between them. CDR3 residues: CASSLTRGEQFF. CDR3 bases: TGTGCCAGCAGCCTGACTAGGGGGGAGCAGTTCTTC.

The genes are TRBV9 and TRBJ2-3, with 13 bases lining up with TRBD2. V lost 1 base, J lost 4 bases, and 12 bases stayed unmatched. CDR1 is SGDLS and CDR2 is YYNGEE in the germline V gene. This CDR3 has 19 residues. CDR3 sequence reads: CASSVKGGLAGEKADTQYF. Here the CDR3 DNA reads TGTGCCAGCAGCGTAAAGGGAGGACTAGCGGGAGAGAAAGCAGATACGCAGTATTTT.

This clonotype was counted only a few times. Given a much more abundant clone one base away, this may be a read error. This chain joins TRBV14 and TRBJ2-1, with D perhaps matching TRBD1 (6 bases). CDR1 SGHDN and CDR2 FVKESK come from the germline V gene. CDR3 size: 14 residues. V was pared by 9 bases and J by 0 bases, with 12 bases between. This CDR3 reads CARKAGDSYNEQFF. The CDR3 nucleotides read TGTGCCAGAAAGGCAGGGGACTCCTACAATGAGCAGTTCTTC.

This chain joins TRBV20-1 and TRBJ2-5; a weak D match, TRBD2 (5 bases). Germline CDR1 DFQATT, CDR2 SNEGSKA (reference sequence). The CDR3 loop spans 12 amino acids. Trimming cost V 3 bases and J 0 bases, with 5 bases left between them. The CDR3 bases are TGCAGTGCTAGGACTAACCAAGAGACCCAGTACTTC. Its protein is CSARTNQETQYF.

This clonotype was recorded a few times. CDR3: CASSLAGGGPHNEQFF. The CDR3 DNA reads TGTGCCAGCAGCTTAGCCGGCGGGGGGCCTCACAATGAGCAGTTCTTC. This chain joins TRBV7-9 and TRBJ2-1; 8 positions match TRBD2. V dropped 0 bases and J dropped 5; count of bases not matched to a gene: 6. There are 16 residues in the CDR3. Looked up from germline, CDR1 is SEHNR and CDR2 is FQNEAQ (reference sequence).

The rearrangement links TRBV28 to TRBJ1-2, with 8 bases lining up with TRBD1. The CDR3 sequence is 17 residues long. The V and J ends lost 5 bases and 0 bases, in that order; junction bases with no gene match: 11. The V gene's germline CDR1 is MDHEN and CDR2 SYDVKM. The CDR3 nucleotides read TGTGCCAGCAGTCCCGCCGGGACAGGAGGATCTAACTATGGCTACACCTTC. Protein: CASSPAGTGGSNYGYTF.

This clonotype occurred many times. V gene TRBV29-1 combines with J gene TRBJ1-2; D unclear. This CDR3 is built from 13 residues. V was pared by 3 bases and J by 3 bases, with 11 bases between. CDR1 is SQVTM, CDR2 ANQGSEA, per germline. CDR3: CSVDGRADYGYTF. DNA for the CDR3: TGCAGCGTTGATGGTAGGGCTGACTATGGCTACACCTTC.

This clonotype was seen a handful of times. The rearrangement uses TRBV20-1 and TRBJ2-3, with a tentative D call TRBD1 (6 bases). Germline V lookup: CDR1 DFQATT, CDR2 SNEGSKA (reference sequence). This CDR3 is 13 amino acids long. Deletions cut 5 bases from V and 2 bases from J, with 11 bases between. Here the CDR3 reads CSALTGPTDTQYF. The CDR3, as DNA: TGCAGTGCTTTGACAGGTCCCACAGATACGCAGTATTTT.

The chain combines TRBV20-1 with TRBJ2-7; D may be TRBD2 (6 bases). Germline CDR1 reads DFQATT; CDR2 reads SNEGSKA (reference sequence). This CDR3 spans 15 amino acids. The germline V and J ends were trimmed by 0 bases and 5 bases, with 17 bases remaining between them. The CDR3 region is CSARDRRDGQDEQYF. In DNA, the CDR3 is TGCAGTGCTAGAGATAGGAGGGACGGCCAGGACGAGCAGTACTTC.

The chain has TRBV7-8 and TRBJ2-2; 7 nucleotides align to TRBD1. Losses at the gene ends were 5 bases for V and 4 bases for J; bases not matched to a gene: 19. This CDR3 region has 19 residues. Per the germline V gene, CDR1 is SGHVS and CDR2 is FQNEAQ. CDR3 loop: CASSPRGVSRQGFTGELFF. The DNA of the CDR3 is TGTGCCAGCAGCCCTAGAGGGGTTTCGAGACAGGGTTTCACCGGGGAGCTGTTTTTT.

The sample holds many counts of this clonotype. The rearrangement links TRBV28 to TRBJ2-3; TRBD2 aligns across 13 bases. The V gene's germline CDR1 is MDHEN and CDR2 SYDVKM. The V segment lost 6 bases and the J segment 2 bases; nucleotides outside the gene matches: 8. This CDR3 spans 17 amino acids. CDR3 coding DNA: TGTGCCAGCAGCCGGACTAGCGGGAGTGTCCCCACAGATACGCAGTATTTT. Amino acids: CASSRTSGSVPTDTQYF. The whole variable domain, filled in from reference TRBV28 and TRBJ2-3, reads DVKVTQSSRYLVKRTGEKVFLECVQDMDHENMFWYRQDPGLGLRLIYFSYDVKMKEKGDIPEGYSVSREKKERFSLILESASTNQTSMYLCASSRTSGSVPTDTQYFGPGTRLTVL.

This clonotype came up many times. The CDR3 region is CASGYRSDTQYF. Here the CDR3 DNA reads TGTGCCAGCGGATATCGATCAGATACGCAGTATTTT. This sequence joins TRBV27 and TRBJ2-3; D gene ambiguous. The CDR3 has 12 amino acids. V lost 8 bases, J lost 4 bases, and 10 bases lay in between. Germline V CDR1 and CDR2: MNHEY, SMNVEV (reference sequence).

This clonotype was counted a few times. The germline gene is not matched at one end of the junction; a read error may be the cause. The J gene is TRBJ1-6, the V gene TRBV2; weak D call: TRBD1 (5 bases). The germline CDR1 and CDR2 sequences are SNHLY and FYNNEI. This CDR3 is 16 amino acids long. The CDR3 loop is CASSRESGTANPPLHF. CDR3 sequence (DNA): TGTGCCAGCAGTAGAGAAAGCGGGACGGCTAATCCACCCCTCCACTTT.

This clonotype turned up a few times. This sequence joins TRBV9 and TRBJ2-5; the match to TRBD2 covers 9 bases. The germline CDR1 and CDR2 sequences are SGDLS and YYNGEE. The CDR3 covers 16 residues. Trimming took 2 bases from V and 1 from J; bases not matched to a gene: 6. CDR3 sequence: CASSVVAGATQETQYF. The CDR3, as DNA: TGTGCCAGCAGCGTTGTAGCGGGAGCAACCCAAGAGACCCAGTACTTC. The full variable domain, rest sourced from reference TRBV9 and TRBJ2-5, is DSGVTQTPKHLITATGQRVTLRCSPRSGDLSVYWYQQSLDQGLQFLIQYYNGEERAKGNILERFSAQQFPDLHSELNLSSLELGDSALYFCASSVVAGATQETQYFGPGTRLLVL.

In this sample, this clonotype turned up a few times. V usage is TRBV6-1 and J usage is TRBJ2-7; tentative D call: TRBD2 (6 bases). This CDR3 has 14 residues. Per germline, CDR1 MNHNS and CDR2 SASEGT. Trimming pared 7 bases from V and 6 bases from J, leaving 19 bases between. CDR3 in DNA: TGTGCCAGCAAGGGGACTGACGAGTTGGTCGAGCAGTACTTC. Translated: CASKGTDELVEQYF.

This clonotype was seen a handful of times. The J gene is TRBJ2-7, the V gene TRBV7-3; 11 bases are a match to TRBD1. V gave up 5 bases and J gave up 1 base; unmatched junction bases: 4. The germline V gene has CDR1 SGHTA and CDR2 FQGTGA. The CDR3 has 15 residues. CDR3 sequence reads: CASSLWDRGSYEQYF. The DNA for the CDR3 is TGTGCCAGCAGCCTATGGGACAGGGGGTCCTACGAGCAGTACTTC.

This rearrangement joins TRBV20-1 to TRBJ1-5, with 9 bases that match TRBD1. This CDR3 has 16 residues. Germline V gene data show CDR1 as DFQATT and CDR2 as SNEGSKA (reference sequence). The ends lost 5 bases at V and 1 base at J; junction bases unmatched: 9. CDR3 loop: CSAEITGGQSNQPQHF. For the CDR3, the DNA is TGCAGTGCTGAAATTACAGGGGGCCAGAGCAATCAGCCCCAGCATTTT.